The source of this T cell receptor beta chain is a study of cytomegalovirus exposure and HLA in healthy donors. On the study more broadly: Drawn from HLA-typed donors, roughly 87 million unique TCRs were held in an early data release.

13 Jbeta primers and 60 Vbeta primers were used for the PCR. Sequencing was performed with immunoSEQ multiplex PCR; in TCRdb, only in-frame clones are kept and a portion is missing. In the table there are approximately 120,000 clones, approximately 70% of which are singletons. This CDR3 is built from 15 residues. Trimming cost V 3 bases and J 5 bases; bases outside gene matches: 7. The germline V gene has CDR1 LNHDA and CDR2 SQIVND (reference sequence). The origin of this receptor is a woman between 65 and 79 years old in good health and CMV-seropositive. Sequenced input: PBMCs. The chain recombines TRBV19 with TRBJ1-1; 9 bases map to TRBD1. DNA of the CDR3: TGTGCCAGTAGTATGGGGGACAGGGCTCGTACTGAAGCTTTCTTT. As protein: CASSMGDRARTEAFF. Together with reference TRBV19 and TRBJ1-1, the CDR3 gives the full variable domain: DGGITQSPKYLFRKEGQNVTLSCEQNLNHDAMYWYRQDPGQGLRLIYYSQIVNDFQKGDIAEGYSVSREKKESFPLTVTSAQKNPTAFYLCASSMGDRARTEAFFGQGTRLTVV.